This T cell receptor (beta chain) appears in the sequencing data of a study of cytomegalovirus exposure and HLA in healthy donors (dated by TCRdb to about 2017). For context, the study as a whole: In an earlier analysis of under 600 of the donors, approximately 260 Gb of sequence data and 90 million to 120 million unique TCR beta sequences from approximately 180 million T cells were reported. Roughly 300 gigabases of sequencing data and roughly 80 million unique TCR sequences made up an early release that covered roughly 670 HLA-typed donors. Among the roughly 390 genotyped donors, approximately 82% belonged to the genetic ancestry cluster associated with self-reported Caucasian donors. The study aimed to test whether signatures of past pathogen exposure could be identified by cataloging public T cell receptors. The T cell repertoires of around 670 subjects were profiled by immunosequencing and related to cytomegalovirus serostatus. In addition to the first cohort of 666 subjects, a separate validation cohort of some 120 different subjects was used. To predict cytomegalovirus infection status, the study combined high-throughput TCR immunosequencing, statistical association of individual TCRs with disease status, and machine learning. In a later analysis, previously published TCR beta repertoires from 600 to 850 donors were re-analyzed and high-resolution HLA genotyping was added so that TCR occurrence patterns could be studied. In the later analysis, no new phenotypic data were used to find candidate immune exposures; instead, reliance was placed on TCR beta sequences and their occurrence across donors. To decide whether each TCR beta V gene segment behaved as functional or pseudogenic, an earlier analysis of several hundred of the donors relied on high-throughput TCR beta sequencing. Donor age, sex, ethnicity and CMV serostatus were collected together with the repertoire data. In a later genetic analysis, genome-wide SNP genotypes for about three fifths of the roughly 670 donors were used, and that subset was treated as a discovery cohort. Every discovery cohort repertoire had been produced on one sequencing platform. Both class I and class II loci were covered by HLA typing, at four-digit resolution. The number of typed donors differed by locus: about 620-640 for A, B, C, DRB1 and DQB1; some 500 for DQA1; roughly 600 for DPA1; and some 430 for DPB1. Because of strong linkage in the cohort, roughly five DR-DQ haplotypes were treated as single units for association and clustering. Among 398 genotyped donors of the cohort, an average of around 240,000 unique TCR beta nucleotide sequences were sequenced per donor, about a sixth of them non-productive. Findings and caveats that apply to the study as a whole: Cytomegalovirus status was reported to be diagnosed by the classifier with high specificity and sensitivity in both the original and validation cohorts. A few of the identified cytomegalovirus-associated TCR beta chains were confirmed in vitro to be specific for cytomegalovirus antigens. Most CMV-associated TCR beta chains appeared to be HLA-restricted in a later analysis, and the HLA associations seemed to be driven largely by CMV exposure. A later analysis associated 16,951 TCR beta sequences with specific HLA alleles at a false discovery rate of 0.05. According to the authors, the approach could potentially be generalized to other disease states and immunological phenotypes. According to a later analysis, TCR association rates differed among HLA loci, with DRB1 alleles showing the most associated TCRs and HLA-C alleles showing the fewest. In an earlier analysis of 587 of the donors, most TCR beta V segments appeared in productive rearrangements about 87% or about 30% of the time, broadly matching IMGT annotations. In this cohort, only TCR beta chains were sequenced, and detectable features were limited by the absence of alpha or paired-chain data. The earlier analysis of approximately 590 of the donors excluded some 15 rarely observed V segments, including chromosome 9 orphons, because counts were too low. Because some donors lacked HLA typing at each locus, the association tests relied only on the typed subset. A further reported finding was that TCR beta sequences accurately predicted the HLA-A and HLA-B alleles for most subjects in the first cohort. Sequencing depth was assumed to be roughly uniform across donors in the presence/absence analyses, though that assumption may not hold. In a later analysis, HLA-associated TCR beta chains were found to be more clonally expanded and to have lower generation probabilities than equally common non-associated chains. Assigning TCR associations to individual alleles was difficult when HLA alleles, especially DR and DQ, strongly co-occurred. In a later genetic analysis, fewer N-insertions in productive TCRs were reported among donors in an Asian-associated ancestry cluster than the approximately 670-donor mean. Linkage disequilibrium might explain the correlated functional status among segregating V segments, but an unknown experimental factor could not be excluded. Most TCR sequences were observed very rarely across donors, whereas some public TCRs were present in many individuals. The study listed 150 to 200 TCR beta chains as associated with cytomegalovirus. A cluster of highly shared sequence variants was judged likely to be a technical artifact of the sequencing pipeline. CMV serostatus was the only immune exposure information available for the cohort. Some IMGT-functional V segments, including TRBV6-2 and TRBV6-3, could not be told apart with the 87-base-pair reads, so those segments were excluded. V-gene and J-gene trimming of TCR beta chains was associated with a missense DCLRE1C variant in a later genetic analysis, and the association was replicated in an independent cohort. In a later analysis, several top co-occurrence clusters were reported to appear linked to parvovirus B19, influenza, CMV and Epstein-Barr virus.

As for this clone: Its antigen is unknown. Base qualities are not recorded, but no much larger clone differs from it by a single base.

The cohort consisted of hundreds of healthy bone marrow donors. At the time of sampling, every cohort member was nominally healthy, though immune exposures that went unrecorded were likely present. The donor was CMV seropositive and belonged to the group of around 300 seropositive cohort members. Each donor provided a peripheral blood sample, and peripheral blood mononuclear cells were used for TCR beta sequencing. Genomic DNA was extracted from the blood cell samples with the Qiagen DNeasy Blood Extraction Kit. Library prep was done by the immunoSEQ multiplex PCR assay. The multiplex PCR relied on a mix of 60 forward primers for TCR Vbeta segments and 13 reverse primers for TCR Jbeta segments. The CDR3 region of rearranged TCR beta genes was amplified from genomic DNA with a multiplex PCR assay. The amplified TCR beta libraries were sequenced on the Illumina HiSeq System as 87-base-pair reads. In the paper's pipeline: A later analysis counted 75 million to 100 million unique TCR beta chains across the 500 to 850 repertoires, and some 11 million of these chains were shared by at least two donors. A nearest-neighbor algorithm error-corrected the raw reads and collapsed the reads into unique sequences, merging closely related sequences to remove PCR and sequencing errors. Alignment of CDR3 sequences to IMGT reference sequences was used to assign V, D and J gene segments. For a sequence to be retained, at least a six-nucleotide match to both a V gene segment and a J gene segment was required. A rearrangement was called productive if the CDR3 had no stop codons and remained in frame with V and J, and every other rearrangement was called non-productive. Following IMGT convention, CDR3 was defined as the stretch from the second conserved V-encoded cysteine up to the conserved J-encoded phenylalanine. The earlier analysis of 500 to 650 of the donors excluded any sequence lacking an unambiguous match to a single V gene segment. An earlier analysis of about 590 of the donors classified V segments as functional when productive rearrangements were above 56.7% and as segregating when the standard deviation between donors was above 5%. To diagnose cytomegalovirus status from the catalog of TCR beta chain sequences, a statistical classification framework was built. In a later analysis, V and J genes were assigned by comparing TCR nucleotide sequences against IMGT/GENE-DB human TR gene sequences. A later analysis assigned CDR3 sequences and most-parsimonious VDJ recombination scenarios with the TCRdist pipeline. In a later analysis, each TCR beta chain was defined by its CDR3 amino acid sequence together with its V-gene family, and reads lacking a unique V-gene family were excluded. A later analysis removed 592 highly shared, low-generation-probability nucleotide sequences to deal with suspected cross-contamination and a sequencing artifact. In a later analysis, a clonal expansion index for each public chain was calculated from normalized within-repertoire ranks of inferred template counts. A later analysis computed generation probabilities with a VDJ recombination model fitted to out-of-frame rearrangements, and checked the results against IGoR. In a later analysis, TCR-TCR, TCR-HLA and TCR-CMV co-occurrence was scored with hypergeometric tests, and a repertoire-size bias correction was applied to TCR pairs. To estimate false discovery rates, a later analysis permuted the HLA or CMV assignments 20 times. In a later analysis, co-occurring TCRs were grouped using DBSCAN, with TCRdist sequence similarity added in when clustering inside HLA-allele-positive subsets. Repertoires with fewer than 30,000 or more than 120,000 public chains, plus five repertoires with anomalous nucleotide sharing, were excluded from co-occurrence clustering. TCRdb obtained this table from immuneACCESS and retained in-frame rearrangements with V and J assigned. These tables miss some clones; where compared with another copy, unresolved V genes account for less than half of the shortfall, and the remainder is unexplained. Clonal size and the V and J genes are those of that table, whereas D and trimming came from the DNA. For this sample the table gives roughly 130,000 clones, of which 74% were detected only once. The biggest ten clones account for 4.3% of the sample.

The CDR3 goes from the cysteine to the phenylalanine over 16 residues. The read is trimmed to its CDR3 DNA, 48 bases read in frame from base 1. V gives up 5 bases and J gives up 2 bases, and the segment between their germline ends measures 15 bases. From the germline V gene, CDR1 is SGHVS and CDR2 is FQNEAQ. Here the chain combines TRBV7-8 and TRBJ1-4; TRBD1 is a weak D gene call, 5 bases matching. The sequenced material came from PBMCs. The TCR comes from a man aged 18 to 35 in good health and CMV-seropositive. The CDR3 protein is CASSPGKGATNEKLFF. The nucleotides read TGTGCCAGCAGCCCTGGAAAAGGGGCCACTAATGAAAAACTGTTTTTT.